This T cell receptor (beta chain) derives from a study of T cell responses to AZD1222 COVID-19 vaccine. In the study overall: Pooling of second doses given at about 4 or about 12 weeks was done.

With respect to this clone: Its specificity is unknown.

General study points: White British ancestry dominated among donors, who included more females, and clonal diversity was possibly underestimated.

Generated by immunoSEQ multiplex PCR, the TCRdb table keeps only in-frame clones and is missing some. The table includes some 190,000 clones, around 92% detected once. The specimen comprised peripheral blood, sampled on day 0 of AZD1222 vaccination. The receptor's source is an adult in good health.

Written as DNA, the CDR3 is TGCGCCAGCAGCCAAGGGACAGGGAAAGATGGCTACACCTTC. This gives the protein CASSQGTGKDGYTF. The gene calls are TRBV4-1 and TRBJ1-2; TRBD1 aligns across 8 bases. Germline-derived CDR1 and CDR2 are MGHRA and YSYEKL. This CDR3 contains 14 residues. J gave up 6 bases and V 1 base, and 4 bases lay outside the gene matches.